This TCR beta chain was profiled in a study of blood T cell repertoires in COVID-19. Original processing methods: Cell counts per sample came from amplifying reference gene primers. Profiled with immunoSEQ multiplex PCR; TCRdb holds only in-frame clones, not every one. The V and J calls and clone size were taken over from that table, and D and trimming were inferred from the DNA. This sample has around 300,000 clones; roughly 86% occur once, and the top ten carry 5.3%. The CDR3 contains 16 residues. Per the germline V gene, CDR1 is LNHDA and CDR2 is SQIVND (reference sequence). With 3 bases removed from V and 2 bases from J, the gap between germline ends came to 16 bases.

Source material: PBMCs or T cells enriched from blood (not recorded which). This TCR was recovered from a woman aged 30 to 39 who had recovered from COVID-19. The genes are TRBV19 and TRBJ1-2; D remains unclear. In DNA form, the CDR3 reads TGTGCCAGTAGTATTAGTGTCCAGGTACTGAACTATGGCTACACCTTC. Translation gives CASSISVQVLNYGYTF.